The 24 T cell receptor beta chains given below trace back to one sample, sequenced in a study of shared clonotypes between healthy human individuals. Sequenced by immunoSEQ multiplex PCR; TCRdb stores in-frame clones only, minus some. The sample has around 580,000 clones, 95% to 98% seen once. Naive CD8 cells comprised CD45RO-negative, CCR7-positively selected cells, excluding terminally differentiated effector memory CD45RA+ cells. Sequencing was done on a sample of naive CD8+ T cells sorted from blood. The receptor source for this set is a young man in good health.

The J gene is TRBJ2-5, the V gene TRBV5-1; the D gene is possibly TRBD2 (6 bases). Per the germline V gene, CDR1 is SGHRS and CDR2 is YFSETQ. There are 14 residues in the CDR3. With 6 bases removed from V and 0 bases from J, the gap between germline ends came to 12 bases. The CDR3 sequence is CASKRGGYQETQYF. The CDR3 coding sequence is TGCGCCAGCAAACGTGGGGGGTACCAAGAGACCCAGTACTTC. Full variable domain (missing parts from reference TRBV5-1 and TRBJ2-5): KAGVTQTPRYLIKTRGQQVTLSCSPISGHRSVSWYQQTPGQGLQFLFEYFSETQRNKGNFPGRFSGRQFSNSRSEMNVSTLELGDSALYLCASKRGGYQETQYFGPGTRLLVL.

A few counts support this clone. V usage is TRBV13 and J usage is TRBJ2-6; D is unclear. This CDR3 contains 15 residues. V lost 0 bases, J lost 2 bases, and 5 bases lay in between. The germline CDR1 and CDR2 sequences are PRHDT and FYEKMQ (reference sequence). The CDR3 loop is CASSLGLAGANVLTF. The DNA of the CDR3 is TGTGCCAGCAGCTTAGGGTTAGCTGGGGCCAACGTCCTGACTTTC.

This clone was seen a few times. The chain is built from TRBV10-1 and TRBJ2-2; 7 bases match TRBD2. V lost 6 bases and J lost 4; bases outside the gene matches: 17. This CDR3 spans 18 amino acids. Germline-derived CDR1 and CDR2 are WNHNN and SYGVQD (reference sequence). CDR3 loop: CASSTAGTQEGSTGELFF. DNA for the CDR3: TGCGCCAGCAGCACAGCGGGGACCCAAGAAGGTAGCACCGGGGAGCTGTTTTTT.

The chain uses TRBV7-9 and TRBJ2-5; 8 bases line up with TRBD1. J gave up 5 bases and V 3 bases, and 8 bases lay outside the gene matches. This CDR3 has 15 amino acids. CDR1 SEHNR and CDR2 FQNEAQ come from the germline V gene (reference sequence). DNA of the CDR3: TGTGCCAGCAGCTTCGGGCAGGGGGCATTGGAGACCCAGTACTTC. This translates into CASSFGQGALETQYF.

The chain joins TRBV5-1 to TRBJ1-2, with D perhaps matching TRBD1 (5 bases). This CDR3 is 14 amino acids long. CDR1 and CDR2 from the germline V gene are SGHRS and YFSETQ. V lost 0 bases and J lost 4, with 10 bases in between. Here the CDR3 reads CASSLAGRGYGYTF. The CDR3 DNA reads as TGCGCCAGCAGCTTGGCGGGACGGGGCTATGGCTACACCTTC.

DNA of the CDR3: TGCGCCAGCATGGGTCCTGATACGACTGGCACTGAAGCTTTCTTT. Translating it yields CASMGPDTTGTEAFF. The rearrangement joins TRBV10-2 to TRBJ1-1; D ambiguous. Per germline, CDR1 WSHSY and CDR2 SAAADI. The CDR3 consists of 15 residues. The germline V and J ends were trimmed by 7 bases and 4 bases, with 19 bases remaining between them.

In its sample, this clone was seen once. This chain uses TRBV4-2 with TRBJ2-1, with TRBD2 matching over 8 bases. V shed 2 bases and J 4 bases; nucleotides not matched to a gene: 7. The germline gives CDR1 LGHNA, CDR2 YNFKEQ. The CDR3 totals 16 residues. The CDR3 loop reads CASSQSTSGPYNEQFF. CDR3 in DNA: TGTGCCAGCAGCCAATCCACTAGCGGTCCTTACAATGAGCAGTTCTTC.

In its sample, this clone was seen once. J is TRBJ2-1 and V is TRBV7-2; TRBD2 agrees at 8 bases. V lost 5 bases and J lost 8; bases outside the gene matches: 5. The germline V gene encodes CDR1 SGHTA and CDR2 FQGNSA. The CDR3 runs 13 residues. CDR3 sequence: CASSQGLVDEQFF. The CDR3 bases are TGTGCCAGCAGCCAGGGACTAGTTGATGAGCAGTTCTTC.

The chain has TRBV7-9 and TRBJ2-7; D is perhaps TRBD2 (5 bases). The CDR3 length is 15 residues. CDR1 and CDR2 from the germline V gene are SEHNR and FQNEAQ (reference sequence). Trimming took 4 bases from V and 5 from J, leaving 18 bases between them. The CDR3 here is CASSSGLERVDEQYF. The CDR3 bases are TGTGCCAGCAGCTCCGGACTCGAGCGCGTGGACGAGCAGTACTTC.

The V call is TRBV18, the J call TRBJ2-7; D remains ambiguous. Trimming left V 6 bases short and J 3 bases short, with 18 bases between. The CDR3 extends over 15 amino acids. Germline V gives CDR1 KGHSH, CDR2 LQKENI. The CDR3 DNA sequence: TGTGCCAGCTCGCATACAGAAGTGCCTCTCTACGAGCAGTACTTC. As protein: CASSHTEVPLYEQYF.

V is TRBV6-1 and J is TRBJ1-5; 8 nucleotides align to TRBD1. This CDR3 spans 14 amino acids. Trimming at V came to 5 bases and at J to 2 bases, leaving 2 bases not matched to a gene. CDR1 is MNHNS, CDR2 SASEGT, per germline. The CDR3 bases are TGTGCCAGCAGTTCGGACAGGGGCAATCAGCCCCAGCATTTT. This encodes CASSSDRGNQPQHF.

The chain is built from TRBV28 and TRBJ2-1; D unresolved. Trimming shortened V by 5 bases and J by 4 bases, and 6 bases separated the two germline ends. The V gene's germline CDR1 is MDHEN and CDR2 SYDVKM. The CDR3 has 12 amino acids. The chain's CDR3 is CASSDEYNEQFF. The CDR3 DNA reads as TGTGCCAGCAGTGATGAGTACAATGAGCAGTTCTTC.

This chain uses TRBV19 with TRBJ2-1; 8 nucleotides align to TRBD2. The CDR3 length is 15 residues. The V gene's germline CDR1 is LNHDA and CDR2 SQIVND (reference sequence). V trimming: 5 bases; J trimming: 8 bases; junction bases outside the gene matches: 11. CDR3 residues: CASSPHLGREDEQFF. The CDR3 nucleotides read TGTGCCAGTAGTCCCCACCTAGGGCGGGAGGATGAGCAGTTCTTC.

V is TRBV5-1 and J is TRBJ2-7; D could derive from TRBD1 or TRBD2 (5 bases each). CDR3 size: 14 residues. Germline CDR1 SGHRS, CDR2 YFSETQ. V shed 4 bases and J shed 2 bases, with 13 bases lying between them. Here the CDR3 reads CASSLTGTTYEQYF. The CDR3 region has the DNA TGCGCCAGCAGCCTGACCGGGACCACCTACGAGCAGTACTTC. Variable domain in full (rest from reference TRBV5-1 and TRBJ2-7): KAGVTQTPRYLIKTRGQQVTLSCSPISGHRSVSWYQQTPGQGLQFLFEYFSETQRNKGNFPGRFSGRQFSNSRSEMNVSTLELGDSALYLCASSLTGTTYEQYFGPGTRLTVT.

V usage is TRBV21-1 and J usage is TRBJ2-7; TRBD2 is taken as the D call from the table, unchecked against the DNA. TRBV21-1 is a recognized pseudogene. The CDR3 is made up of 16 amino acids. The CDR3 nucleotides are TGTGCCAGCAGCAAAGCCCTTTCGGGGGGCCAGTACGAGCAGTACTTC. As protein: CASSKALSGGQYEQYF.

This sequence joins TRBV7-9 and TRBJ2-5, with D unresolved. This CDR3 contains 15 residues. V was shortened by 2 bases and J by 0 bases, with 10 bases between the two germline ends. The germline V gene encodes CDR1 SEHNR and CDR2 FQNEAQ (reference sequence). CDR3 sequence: CASSLIRPDQETQYF. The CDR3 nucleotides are TGTGCCAGCAGCTTAATTAGGCCAGACCAAGAGACCCAGTACTTC.

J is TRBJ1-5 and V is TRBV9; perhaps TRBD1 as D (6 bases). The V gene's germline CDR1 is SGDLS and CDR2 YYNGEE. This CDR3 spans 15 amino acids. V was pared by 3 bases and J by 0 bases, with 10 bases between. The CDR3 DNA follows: TGTGCCAGCAGCGAGGGGGGATATAGCAATCAGCCCCAGCATTTT. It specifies CASSEGGYSNQPQHF.

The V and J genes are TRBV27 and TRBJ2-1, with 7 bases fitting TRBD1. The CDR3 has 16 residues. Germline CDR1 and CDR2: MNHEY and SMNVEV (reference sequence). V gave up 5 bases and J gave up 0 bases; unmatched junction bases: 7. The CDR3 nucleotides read TGTGCCAGCAGTAGACTCGGGACAGACTCCTACAATGAGCAGTTCTTC. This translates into CASSRLGTDSYNEQFF.

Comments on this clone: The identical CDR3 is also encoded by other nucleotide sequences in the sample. The CDR3 reads CASSVGGRNEQYF. The CDR3 DNA reads as TGTGCCAGCAGCGTTGGTGGGAGAAACGAGCAGTACTTC. The chain employs TRBV9 and TRBJ2-7, with D possibly TRBD2 on 5 matching bases. The CDR3 has 13 amino acids. Germline values: CDR1 SGDLS, CDR2 YYNGEE. V was clipped by 2 bases and J by 5 bases, with 11 bases between them.

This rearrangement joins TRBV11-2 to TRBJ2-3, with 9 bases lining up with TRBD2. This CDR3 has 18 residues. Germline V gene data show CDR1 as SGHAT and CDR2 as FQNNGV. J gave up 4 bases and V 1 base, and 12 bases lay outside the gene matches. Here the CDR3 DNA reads TGTGCCAGCAGCTTAGGGCTAGCGGGGACTATCGACGCAGATACGCAGTATTTT. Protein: CASSLGLAGTIDADTQYF.

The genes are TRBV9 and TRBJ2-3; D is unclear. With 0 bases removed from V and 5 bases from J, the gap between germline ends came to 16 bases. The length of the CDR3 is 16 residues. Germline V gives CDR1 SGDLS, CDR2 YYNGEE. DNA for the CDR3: TGTGCCAGCAGCGTAGACTCTAAGACGATGGGAGATACGCAGTATTTT. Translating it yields CASSVDSKTMGDTQYF.

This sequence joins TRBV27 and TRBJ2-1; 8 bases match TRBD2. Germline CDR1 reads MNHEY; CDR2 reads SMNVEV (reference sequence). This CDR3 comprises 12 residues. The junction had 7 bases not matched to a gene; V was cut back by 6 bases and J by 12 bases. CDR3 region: CASSSSGPRQFF. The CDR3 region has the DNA TGTGCCAGCAGCTCTAGCGGGCCCCGGCAGTTCTTC.

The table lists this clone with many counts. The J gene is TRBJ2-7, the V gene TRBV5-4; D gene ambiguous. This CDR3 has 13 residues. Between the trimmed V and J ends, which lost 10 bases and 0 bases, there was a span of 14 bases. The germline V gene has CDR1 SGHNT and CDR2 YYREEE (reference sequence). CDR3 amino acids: CAVQREDSYEQYF. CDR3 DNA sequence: TGTGCCGTGCAGAGAGAGGACTCCTACGAGCAGTACTTC.

The CDR3 loop is CASSPTGGREQYF. The CDR3 nucleotides read TGTGCCAGCAGCCCAACAGGGGGTCGTGAGCAGTACTTC. V usage is TRBV27 and J usage is TRBJ2-7; 8 bases agree with TRBD1. Germline loops: CDR1 MNHEY, CDR2 SMNVEV (reference sequence). The CDR3 contains 13 residues. The V and J ends lost 6 bases and 7 bases, in that order; junction bases with no gene match: 8.